This TCR beta chain appears in the sequencing data of a study of blood T cell repertoires in COVID-19. Study-level information: Spain, Italy and the United States supplied samples that represented acute and convalescent COVID-19.

The participants were between about 18 and 90 years old and came from about two dozen US areas. Participant-reported clinical history was the basis for cohort assignment. What the recovered Cohort 3 donors had was two negative PCRs, clearance, or symptom resolution. Sequenced by immunoSEQ multiplex PCR; TCRdb stores in-frame clones only, minus some. The data contain over 200,000 clones, approximately 90% of them singletons. This clonotype originated in a man aged 40-49 years who had recovered from COVID-19. The sequencing input was PBMCs or T cells enriched from blood (not recorded which).

CDR3 residues: CASSLGAGQVYGYTF. CDR3 sequence (DNA): TGTGCCAGCAGCTTAGGAGCTGGACAGGTCTATGGCTACACCTTC. The chain employs TRBV7-2 and TRBJ1-2; TRBD1 aligns across 7 bases. The CDR3 sequence is 15 residues long. V lost 1 base and J lost 4; bases outside the gene matches: 6. Germline lookup yields CDR1 SGHTA and CDR2 FQGNSA.